The sequence of this T cell receptor beta chain was determined in a study of T cell repertoires in cytomegalovirus infection. Overall study context: It was the public TCR beta signatures that indicated both CMV infection and matching HLA type.

TCRdb processed the reads anew with MiXCR; each CDR3 protein has one entry. The table has some 99,000 distinct CDR3 sequences, less than 30% seen once. Findings and caveats of the study: Using cumulative public TCR beta family frequency, the authors identified those who carried CMV together with the relevant HLA. The ex vivo response showed dominance by HLA-C-restricted CMV-specific TCR beta clonotypes.

This clonotype was seen only a few times. Its target is not known. This sample comprised CD8+ T cells from cultured PBMCs, obtained from culture after CMV antigen stimulation. This clonotype was sampled from a human donor in good health (CMV status not recorded). Some clones in this sample may be carry-over from other donors' samples.

The CDR3 loop is CATSRDTGELFF. CDR3 sequence (DNA): TGTGCCACCAGCCGGGACACCGGGGAGCTGTTTTTT. The chain uses TRBV15 and TRBJ2-2; D gene uncertain. Between the trimmed V and J ends, which lost 5 bases and 3 bases, there was a span of 4 bases. This CDR3 has 12 residues. Germline V gene data show CDR1 as LNHNV and CDR2 as YYDKDF (reference sequence).